Shown below are 30 T cell receptor beta chains from a single sample sequenced in a study of blood T cell repertoires in COVID-19. Profiling relied on immunoSEQ multiplex PCR, and the TCRdb table lists in-frame clones only, not all of them. The sample consists of under 450,000 clones, roughly 87% of them appearing once. Sequencing was performed on PBMCs or T cells enriched from blood (not recorded which). Every receptor here comes from a woman in her thirties who had recovered from COVID-19.

CDR3 protein: CASSYTGRPEQPQHF. CDR3 nucleotide sequence: TGTGCCAGCAGTTACACTGGGAGGCCGGAGCAGCCCCAGCATTTT. This rearrangement joins TRBV6-5 to TRBJ1-5, with D hard to call. CDR1 and CDR2 (germline): MNHEY, SVGAGI. The length of the CDR3 is 15 residues. V lost 2 bases and J 7 bases, leaving 15 bases between the germline ends.

The CDR3 sequence: CASNPTFANYGYTF. The CDR3, as DNA: TGTGCCAGCAACCCGACATTTGCTAACTATGGCTACACCTTC. The chain has TRBV2 and TRBJ1-2; no definite D call. The CDR3 is made up of 14 amino acids. V lost 7 bases and J lost 0, with 12 bases in between. Germline V lookup: CDR1 SNHLY, CDR2 FYNNEI.

Here the CDR3 reads CASSDRDRGSPNYGYTF. In DNA form, the CDR3 reads TGTGCCAGCAGCGACCGGGACAGGGGTTCCCCTAACTATGGCTACACCTTC. The chain is built from TRBV7-9 and TRBJ1-2; 10 bases align to TRBD1. The germline V gene has CDR1 SEHNR and CDR2 FQNEAQ (reference sequence). The trim removed 5 bases at V and 0 bases at J, leaving 9 bases unmatched. This CDR3 spans 17 amino acids.

This rearrangement joins TRBV27 to TRBJ1-5; tentative D call: TRBD1 (5 bases). The V end was cut by 2 bases, the J end by 4 bases, with 12 bases between. Per germline, CDR1 MNHEY and CDR2 SMNVEV (reference sequence). This CDR3 is 15 amino acids long. CDR3 in DNA: TGTGCCAGCAGTTTAACAAACAGGAAAAATCAGCCCCAGCATTTT. Protein: CASSLTNRKNQPQHF.

For the CDR3, the DNA is TGTGCCAGCACCGAGGGACAGACCGATCAGCCCCAGCATTTT. This codes for CASTEGQTDQPQHF. The chain combines TRBV21-1 with TRBJ1-5; the D call in the table, TRBD1, was not verified against the DNA. TRBV21-1 is labeled a pseudogene. The CDR3 has 14 amino acids.

This chain uses TRBV27 with TRBJ1-1; 8 nucleotides match TRBD1. From germline, CDR1 is MNHEY and CDR2 SMNVEV (reference sequence). With V trimmed by 5 bases and J by 5 bases, 7 bases remained unmatched. The CDR3 has 14 residues. CDR3 DNA sequence: TGTGCCAGCAGTACCAGGACAGGGCGAACTGAAGCTTTCTTT. Its protein is CASSTRTGRTEAFF.

This sequence joins TRBV5-1 and TRBJ1-4; no firm D call. Trimming took off 2 bases at V and 1 base at J, with 12 bases between the two ends. Looked up from germline, CDR1 is SGHRS and CDR2 is YFSETQ. The CDR3 contains 16 residues. CDR3 sequence reads: CASSLKLTGTNEKLFF. In DNA, the CDR3 is TGCGCCAGCAGCTTAAAATTGACGGGAACTAATGAAAAACTGTTTTTT.

The V call is TRBV11-2, the J call TRBJ1-1; 8 nucleotides match TRBD1. The CDR3 is made up of 15 amino acids. The germline CDR1 and CDR2 sequences are SGHAT and FQNNGV. After removal of 3 bases from V and 6 bases from J, the junction contained 9 bases not matched to a gene. Here the CDR3 DNA reads TGTGCCAGCAGCTTCCTAACAGGGGGTGCGGCTGAAGCTTTCTTT. This gives the protein CASSFLTGGAAEAFF.

V usage is TRBV5-1 and J usage is TRBJ2-1; 8 nucleotides line up with TRBD2. Germline V gene data show CDR1 as SGHRS and CDR2 as YFSETQ. The J segment lost 4 bases and the V segment lost 7 bases, leaving 7 bases of the junction unmatched. The CDR3 contains 14 residues. CDR3 in DNA: TGCGCCAGCTCCGTAGCGGGAAATTACAATGAGCAGTTCTTC. Translation: CASSVAGNYNEQFF.

Regarding this clone: Other DNA sequences in this specimen translate into the identical CDR3. The CDR3 is CASSPGGNEQFF. CDR3 sequence (DNA): TGTGCCAGCAGTCCCGGGGGGAATGAGCAGTTCTTC. The chain uses TRBV2 and TRBJ2-1, with 7 positions matching TRBD2. The V gene's germline CDR1 is SNHLY and CDR2 FYNNEI. V shed 5 bases and J 7 bases; nucleotides not matched to a gene: 2. The CDR3 spans 12 residues.

The gene calls are TRBV29-1 and TRBJ2-7, with a weak D call TRBD1 (6 bases). With 1 base removed from V and 3 bases from J, the gap between germline ends came to 19 bases. This CDR3 comprises 16 residues. Germline CDR1 reads SQVTM; CDR2 reads ANQGSEA. The CDR3 bases are TGCAGCGTTGAAGCGGAGGCGACAGGTAATTACTACGAGCAGTACTTC. Amino acid sequence: CSVEAEATGNYYEQYF.

The chain combines TRBV19 with TRBJ1-5; 7 bases match TRBD1. CDR1 LNHDA and CDR2 SQIVND come from the germline V gene (reference sequence). The CDR3 contains 13 residues. With 6 bases clipped from V and 6 bases from J, the junction kept 5 bases outside the gene matches. CDR3 amino acids: CASRTGYGQPQHF. CDR3 bases: TGTGCCAGTAGGACAGGGTATGGTCAGCCCCAGCATTTT.

The chain carries TRBV9 and TRBJ2-2, with a weak D call TRBD1 (5 bases). Germline V gives CDR1 SGDLS, CDR2 YYNGEE. There are 16 residues in the CDR3. V was clipped by 0 bases and J by 7 bases, with 16 bases between them. CDR3: CASSVAEGALVGELFF. CDR3 nucleotide sequence: TGTGCCAGCAGCGTAGCTGAAGGGGCGCTTGTCGGGGAGCTGTTTTTT.

This chain joins TRBV19 and TRBJ1-4, with 9 bases aligning to TRBD1. CDR3 length: 16 amino acids. Germline lookup yields CDR1 LNHDA and CDR2 SQIVND (reference sequence). V dropped 5 bases and J dropped 1; count of bases not matched to a gene: 5. The CDR3 DNA reads TGTGCCAGTAGTGTGGACAGGGGAGAAACTAATGAAAAACTGTTTTTT. This codes for CASSVDRGETNEKLFF.

The chain links TRBV6-5 to TRBJ2-1, with 14 bases identical to TRBD2. This CDR3 comprises 14 residues. Per germline, CDR1 MNHEY and CDR2 SVGAGI. The V gene end was trimmed by 6 bases and the J gene end by 9 bases; junction bases not matched to a gene: 4. The CDR3 spells CASRGTSGSPEQFF. The CDR3 DNA follows: TGTGCCAGCAGGGGGACTAGCGGGAGCCCTGAGCAGTTCTTC.

The chain is built from TRBV28 and TRBJ1-1; no reliable D call. V shed 10 bases and J shed 4 bases, with 19 bases lying between them. The CDR3 totals 14 residues. The germline CDR1 and CDR2 sequences are MDHEN and SYDVKM. CDR3 residues: CATGAGSSRTEAFF. CDR3 sequence (DNA): TGTGCCACCGGAGCGGGGTCCTCCCGCACTGAAGCTTTCTTT.

The V and J genes are TRBV5-8 and TRBJ1-3, with D uncertain. The germline V gene has CDR1 SGHTS and CDR2 YDEGEE. The V and J ends lost 0 bases and 0 bases respectively, with 7 bases between them. This CDR3 spans 15 amino acids. CDR3 amino acids: CASSLGQNSGNTIYF. The CDR3 nucleotides are TGTGCCAGCAGCTTGGGCCAGAACTCTGGAAACACCATATATTTT. The variable domain in full, completed from reference TRBV5-8 and TRBJ1-3, reads EAGVTQSPTHLIKTRGQQATLRCSPISGHTSVYWYQQALGLGLQFLLWYDEGEERNRGNFPPRFSGRQFPNYSSELNVNALELEDSALYLCASSLGQNSGNTIYFGEGSWLTVV.

The V and J genes are TRBV19 and TRBJ2-7; D is undetermined. The V gene's germline CDR1 is LNHDA and CDR2 SQIVND (reference sequence). This CDR3 is 12 amino acids long. The V and J ends lost 9 bases and 3 bases respectively, with 12 bases between them. This CDR3 is CARHGAVYEQYF. CDR3 DNA: TGTGCCAGGCACGGTGCGGTCTACGAGCAGTACTTC. The variable domain in full, with the rest retrieved from reference TRBV19 and TRBJ2-7, is DGGITQSPKYLFRKEGQNVTLSCEQNLNHDAMYWYRQDPGQGLRLIYYSQIVNDFQKGDIAEGYSVSREKKESFPLTVTSAQKNPTAFYLCARHGAVYEQYFGPGTRLTVT.

This clone was found once. V usage is TRBV15 and J usage is TRBJ1-2; D is uncertain. Between the trimmed V and J ends, which lost 6 bases and 1 base, there was a span of 15 bases. Per germline, CDR1 LNHNV and CDR2 YYDKDF (reference sequence). CDR3 length: 15 residues. In DNA, the CDR3 is TGTGCCACCAGTCCGATGCGAACCTTTAACTATGGCTACACCTTC. It is translated as CATSPMRTFNYGYTF. The full variable domain, in which reference TRBV15 and TRBJ1-2 provide the parts outside the CDR3, is DAMVIQNPRYQVTQFGKPVTLSCSQTLNHNVMYWYQQKSSQAPKLLFHYYDKDFNNEADTPDNFQSRRPNTSFCFLDIRSPGLGDTAMYLCATSPMRTFNYGYTFGSGTRLTVV.

J is TRBJ2-7 and V is TRBV28; 7 positions agree with TRBD1. This CDR3 is 15 amino acids long. V gave up 5 bases and J gave up 6 bases; unmatched junction bases: 13. CDR1 MDHEN and CDR2 SYDVKM come from the germline V gene. CDR3 DNA sequence: TGTGCCAGCAGTGGCCGTAGGACAGGCCTCTTCGAGCAGTACTTC. Encoded protein: CASSGRRTGLFEQYF.

The chain uses TRBV5-3 and TRBJ1-1, with 9 bases fitting TRBD1. TRBV5-3 is noted as an ORF with a role that remains uncertain. This CDR3 region has 14 residues. The trim removed 4 bases at V and 2 bases at J, leaving 3 bases unmatched. DNA for the CDR3: TGTGCCAGAAGCCCGGGACAGGGAAACACTGAAGCTTTCTTT. Translation gives CARSPGQGNTEAFF.

This clone was observed a handful of times. The junction shows a germline mismatch at one end, possibly a read error. The chain links TRBV7-7 to TRBJ2-1, with 8 nucleotides matching TRBD2. The CDR3 has 15 amino acids. Germline V gene sequence: CDR1 SSHAT, CDR2 FNYEAQ (reference sequence). CDR3 coding DNA: TGTGCTAGCAGCCCACGGGTAGCGGGACCGTATGAGCAGTTCTTC. Encoded protein: CASSPRVAGPYEQFF.

The rearrangement joins TRBV10-3 to TRBJ2-7; TRBD2 matches 10 bases. Trimming removed 5 bases from V and 6 bases from J; junction bases left unmatched: 13. The CDR3 extends over 16 amino acids. From germline, CDR1 is ENHRY and CDR2 SYGVKD. DNA for the CDR3: TGTGCCATCAGTAACACCTTAGCGGGAGGTTCTGGCGAGCAGTACTTC. Its protein product is CAISNTLAGGSGEQYF.

This clone was seen only once. The gene calls are TRBV27 and TRBJ2-5; D call uncertain. The V and J ends lost 0 bases and 4 bases respectively, with 15 bases between them. This CDR3 contains 16 residues. Germline-derived CDR1 and CDR2 are MNHEY and SMNVEV (reference sequence). The CDR3 reads CASSLSVSLSRETQYF. The CDR3 bases are TGTGCCAGCAGTTTATCGGTATCTCTTTCGCGAGAGACCCAGTACTTC.

This sequence joins TRBV5-4 and TRBJ1-1, with a tentative D call TRBD1 (5 bases). Germline CDR1 is SGHNT and CDR2 is YYREEE (reference sequence). Trimming pared 5 bases from V and 4 bases from J, leaving 15 bases between. The CDR3 runs 14 residues. CDR3 in DNA: TGTGCCAGCAGGCTGTCGACAGCACCCACTGAAGCTTTCTTT. Protein sequence: CASRLSTAPTEAFF.

V is TRBV7-2 and J is TRBJ1-2; 10 bases match TRBD1. The trim removed 4 bases at V and 3 bases at J, leaving 5 bases unmatched. This CDR3 contains 15 residues. Germline CDR1 and CDR2: SGHTA and FQGNSA. The CDR3 DNA sequence: TGTGCCAGCAGCTATCGGGACAGGGGTGACTATGGCTACACCTTC. Amino acid sequence: CASSYRDRGDYGYTF.

This chain links TRBV7-3 with TRBJ1-2; D not certain. The CDR3 has 15 residues. Germline-derived CDR1 and CDR2 are SGHTA and FQGTGA. Trimming removed 5 bases at V and 0 bases at J, with 13 bases between. The CDR3 region has the DNA TGTGCCAGCAGCGAAAGCCTTTCTCCTAACTATGGCTACACCTTC. As protein: CASSESLSPNYGYTF. The full variable domain, its missing parts supplied by reference TRBV7-3 and TRBJ1-2, is GAGVSQTPSNKVTEKGKYVELRCDPISGHTALYWYRQSLGQGPEFLIYFQGTGAADDSGLPNDRFFAVRPEGSVSTLKIQRTERGDSAVYLCASSESLSPNYGYTFGSGTRLTVV.

The J gene is TRBJ2-7, the V gene TRBV4-1, with D tentatively TRBD1 (6 bases). This CDR3 has 15 residues. Trimming removed 3 bases at V and 1 base at J, with 13 bases between. CDR1 and CDR2 (germline): MGHRA, YSYEKL. As DNA, the CDR3 is TGCGCCAGCAGCCACGAGACAGGTTCTTCCTACGAGCAGTACTTC. Its protein is CASSHETGSSYEQYF.

The CDR3 protein is CASSRYTNVHEQYF. As DNA, the CDR3 is TGTGCCAGCTCACGTTACACAAATGTCCACGAGCAGTACTTC. This chain links TRBV18 with TRBJ2-7; D remains unclear. Germline-derived CDR1 and CDR2 are KGHSH and LQKENI. The CDR3 runs 14 residues. Trimming pared 4 bases from V and 5 bases from J, leaving 15 bases between.

The J gene is TRBJ2-2, the V gene TRBV6-5; D not resolved. Germline V gene lookup returns CDR1 MNHEY and CDR2 SVGAGI. The CDR3 is made up of 13 amino acids. V lost 6 bases and J 7 bases, leaving 12 bases between the germline ends. In nucleotides, the CDR3 is TGTGCCAGCAGCTTGCCAACAGTCGGGGAGCTGTTTTTT. It encodes CASSLPTVGELFF.